The 9 T cell receptor beta chains in this list originate from one sample, sequenced in a study of shared clonotypes between healthy human individuals. Here immunoSEQ multiplex PCR was the method, and the copy in TCRdb shows in-frame clones only, minus some. This table has 730,000 or so clones, 72% appearing once. Sequencing used memory CD4+ T cells sorted from blood. The subset is: CD45RA-negative fraction. These receptors were taken from a woman aged 25 to 39 in good health.

CDR3 loop: CASSQDGRGRGEGYTF. The CDR3 DNA reads as TGCGCCAGCAGCCAAGATGGGAGGGGCAGGGGCGAAGGCTACACCTTC. This chain connects TRBV4-1 to TRBJ1-2; TRBD1 might be the D (6 bases). The V end lost 0 bases, the J end lost 8 bases, and 19 bases lay between the germline ends. Germline V gene sequence: CDR1 MGHRA, CDR2 YSYEKL. The CDR3 sequence is 16 residues long.

The DNA of the CDR3 is TGTGCCAGCAGTCCCGAGGCAGCCCCCTACGAGCAGTACTTC. This translates into CASSPEAAPYEQYF. V and J are TRBV6-1 and TRBJ2-7; D is uncertain. Germline CDR1 reads MNHNS; CDR2 reads SASEGT. This CDR3 has 14 residues. V was trimmed by 5 bases and J by 2 bases, leaving 13 bases between them.

This chain uses TRBV27 with TRBJ1-6; maybe TRBD1 (6 bases). The CDR3 runs 15 residues. Germline CDR1 and CDR2: MNHEY and SMNVEV (reference sequence). V gave up 5 bases and J gave up 4 bases, with 12 bases separating them. DNA of the CDR3: TGTGCCAGCAGTCCTTGGACAGTTTATAATTCACCCCTCCACTTT. Translating it yields CASSPWTVYNSPLHF.

This clone came up many times. This chain links TRBV28 with TRBJ2-7; 9 nucleotides line up with TRBD1. The V gene end was trimmed by 10 bases and the J gene end by 4 bases; junction bases not matched to a gene: 11. The CDR3 length is 14 residues. Looked up from germline, CDR1 is MDHEN and CDR2 is SYDVKM. The CDR3 loop reads CAIQSGTGNYEQYF. CDR3 sequence (DNA): TGTGCCATCCAGTCCGGGACAGGGAATTACGAGCAGTACTTC. The full variable domain, in which reference TRBV28 and TRBJ2-7 provide the parts outside the CDR3, is DVKVTQSSRYLVKRTGEKVFLECVQDMDHENMFWYRQDPGLGLRLIYFSYDVKMKEKGDIPEGYSVSREKKERFSLILESASTNQTSMYLCAIQSGTGNYEQYFGPGTRLTVT.

J is TRBJ2-7 and V is TRBV7-9, with D perhaps TRBD1 (5 bases). V was clipped by 6 bases and J by 2 bases, with 14 bases between them. The germline CDR1 and CDR2 sequences are SEHNR and FQNEAQ (reference sequence). This CDR3 contains 14 residues. The CDR3 region has the DNA TGTGCCAGCAGTCACCGACAGAATCCCTACGAGCAGTACTTC. Translation gives CASSHRQNPYEQYF.

DNA of the CDR3: TGCGCCAGCAGCTGGGGGGTACTAGCCTATCTACGAGAGCAGTACTTC. Its protein product is CASSWGVLAYLREQYF. The chain uses TRBV5-1 and TRBJ2-7; a possible D gene is TRBD2 (6 bases). The CDR3 is 16 amino acids. Germline CDR1 SGHRS, CDR2 YFSETQ. V lost 3 bases, J lost 7 bases, and 23 bases lay in between.

The rearrangement joins TRBV7-6 to TRBJ1-3; D might be TRBD1 (5 bases). The CDR3 runs 16 residues. Germline assignment: CDR1 SGHVS and CDR2 FNYEAQ. V lost 0 bases and J 0 bases, leaving 9 bases between the germline ends. The CDR3 here is CASSLAQGSSGNTIYF. For the CDR3, the DNA is TGTGCCAGCAGCTTAGCGCAGGGTTCCTCTGGAAACACCATATATTTT.

The CDR3 bases are TGCAGCGTTCTCAAACTAGCGGGAGTTGTCTACGAGCAGTACTTC. Its translation: CSVLKLAGVVYEQYF. The chain combines TRBV29-1 with TRBJ2-7, with TRBD2 matching 11 bases. Germline CDR1 is SQVTM and CDR2 is ANQGSEA. V dropped 5 bases and J dropped 3; count of bases not matched to a gene: 9. The CDR3 sequence is 15 residues long.

This chain uses TRBV27 with TRBJ2-1; D remains unclear. The CDR3 extends over 14 amino acids. Trimming removed 6 bases from V and 9 bases from J, with 18 bases in between. Germline CDR1 is MNHEY and CDR2 is SMNVEV (reference sequence). The CDR3 DNA follows: TGTGCCAGCAGATCCAGAGTCCCCTTTGCTGAGCAGTTCTTC. Amino acids: CASRSRVPFAEQFF.